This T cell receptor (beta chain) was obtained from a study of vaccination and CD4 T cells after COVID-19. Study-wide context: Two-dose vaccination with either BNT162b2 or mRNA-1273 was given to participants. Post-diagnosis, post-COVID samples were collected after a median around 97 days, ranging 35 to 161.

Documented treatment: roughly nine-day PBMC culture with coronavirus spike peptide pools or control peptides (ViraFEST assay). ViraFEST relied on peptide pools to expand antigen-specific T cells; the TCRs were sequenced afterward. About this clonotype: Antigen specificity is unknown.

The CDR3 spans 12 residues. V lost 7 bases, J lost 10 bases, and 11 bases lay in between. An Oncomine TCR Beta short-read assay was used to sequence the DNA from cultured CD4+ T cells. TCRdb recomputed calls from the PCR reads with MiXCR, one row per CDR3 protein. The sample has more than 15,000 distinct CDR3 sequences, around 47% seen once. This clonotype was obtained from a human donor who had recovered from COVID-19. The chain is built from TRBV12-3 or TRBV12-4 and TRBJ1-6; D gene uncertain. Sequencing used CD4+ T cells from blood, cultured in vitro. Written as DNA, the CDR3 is TGTGCCAGCAACCCGGCCCCCTCACCCCTCCACTTT. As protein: CASNPAPSPLHF.